The subject of this entry is one TCR beta chain. The antigen is undetermined. Trimming took off 5 bases at V and 10 bases at J, with 10 bases between the two ends. Germline loops: CDR1 SGDLS, CDR2 YYNGEE. The CDR3 covers 12 residues. Data came from immunoSEQ multiplex PCR; TCRdb stores just in-frame clones and leaves some out. The table includes 75,000 to 95,000 clones, around 84% detected once. Second-dose intervals of approximately 4 or approximately 12 weeks were pooled. The data derive from a study of T cell responses to AZD1222 COVID-19 vaccine. Study findings and constraints: Spike-wide coverage was observed for vaccine-associated CD4 TCRs, with dominant responses at 160-218 and 743-854.

The clonotype was recovered from an adult who received the AZD1222 COVID-19 vaccine. The material was peripheral blood, obtained 28 days after the second AZD1222 dose. V and J are TRBV9 and TRBJ1-6; D call uncertain. The CDR3 bases are TGTGCCAGCAGTGACTCCCACTCACCCCTCCACTTT. Its protein is CASSDSHSPLHF.